This TCR beta chain was found in a study of blood T cell repertoires in COVID-19 (dated by TCRdb to the early 2020s). Background on the whole study: The collaborator samples originated in the United States, Italy and Spain and spanned the acute and convalescent phases of COVID-19. The material from the prospective study consisted of cDNA or gDNA derived from T cells, B-cell-depleted T cells, or PBMCs. Subjects who had been exposed to COVID-19, were actively infected with it, or had recovered from it provided the deeply sampled blood TCRbeta repertoires that made up the dataset. A freely available public database, intended as a resource for researchers studying the immune response to SARS-CoV-2, is where the repertoires were released. The samples were drawn from the first 160 participants of the ongoing ImmuneRACE study and from 1,254 subjects provided by 6 global collaborators. Nearly every sample came with metadata listing a de-identified subject ID, COVID-19 status, age in years and sex. Where HLA class I and class II types were available, the types were taken from metadata supplied by the sample provider, not from assay-based typing.

Study-wide conclusions, independent of this receptor: How much clinical and demographic metadata was included differed by source and by participant, and the metadata was provided uncurated.

About this clone: Its antigen remains undetermined. Per-nucleotide qualities are absent, and no much larger clonotype sits a single base away.

TCRbeta CDR3 regions were amplified from genomic DNA using the immunoSEQ Assay, a bias-controlled multiplex PCR. As for the authors' bioinformatics: The number of nucleated cells in each sample was estimated from the amplification of reference gene primers within the assay. Sequence reads were collapsed and filtered to measure the absolute abundance of every unique TCRbeta CDR3 rearrangement. For each sample, productive Simpson clonality was calculated as the square root of Simpson's diversity index over productive rearrangements. Entries here come from immuneACCESS through TCRdb and include only in-frame sequences with V and J called. Some clones fail to appear in such tables; in the studies checked, an unresolved V gene covers under half of the shortfall, and the cause of the remainder is unknown. V, J and clone size are taken as reported in that table, and D and trimming were inferred from the DNA itself. Within this sample are roughly 250,000 clones, with about 82% of them counted one time only. Of the sample, over 5.5% is held by the ten largest clones.

Whole blood was collected in K2EDTA tubes by collaborating institutions according to the institutions' own protocols. For TCRbeta analysis, collaborators shipped samples as frozen whole blood, isolated PBMCs, or DNA extracted from either of those sample types. V was cut back by 2 bases and J by 7 bases, leaving a gap of 6 bases between them. From its cysteine to its phenylalanine, the CDR3 spans 12 amino acids. The retained sequence is limited to the CDR3, 36 bases, with the frame set at the first base. According to the germline V gene, CDR1 reads WSHSY and CDR2 reads SAAADI. The sequence was collected from a woman in her sixties with active or convalescent COVID-19. The receptor chain draws on TRBV10-2 and TRBJ2-1; the D segment could be TRBD1, given 5 matching bases. Sequencing was done on a sample of peripheral blood. The base sequence is TGCGCCAGCAGTGAGCAGGGAAATGAGCAGTTCTTC. The translation is CASSEQGNEQFF.